This paragraph covers one TCR beta chain sequence. This entry is derived from a study of CD8 T cells in Susac syndrome. The CDR3 has 16 residues. The ends lost 1 base at V and 2 bases at J; junction bases unmatched: 10. From germline, CDR1 is GTSNPN and CDR2 SVGIG (reference sequence). After extraction with the RNeasy kit, 0.5 to 1 ug of the RNA was reverse transcribed using random hexamers. A single record per CDR3 protein comes from TCRdb applying MiXCR to the immunoSEQ multiplex PCR reads. Among about 85,000 distinct CDR3 sequences listed, 94% were seen once. The chain employs TRBV30 and TRBJ1-2, with TRBD1 identical over 7 bases. Sequenced material: CD8+ T cells from PBMCs. This sequence was found in a human donor in good health. CDR3 residues: CAWSGGGRVLNYGYTF. In nucleotides, the CDR3 is TGTGCCTGGAGTGGAGGGGGCCGAGTATTGAACTATGGCTACACCTTC.